These 21 T cell receptor beta chains share one sample of origin, sequenced in a study of PD-1 blockade in classical Hodgkin lymphoma. Time point described: cycle 4 day 1 (C4D1), after more than 5 weeks of nivolumab. Every patient experienced relapse after autologous stem cell transplantation, and brentuximab vedotin exposure varied. Generated by immunoSEQ multiplex PCR, the TCRdb table keeps only in-frame clones and is missing some. The sample records roughly 100,000 clones, around 90% being singletons. The source material was peripheral blood mononuclear cells (PBMCs), sampled before the fourth cycle of nivolumab. The source is a human donor with classical Hodgkin lymphoma.

This chain connects TRBV28 to TRBJ2-3; 8 bases are shared with TRBD1. The ends lost 5 bases at V and 1 base at J; junction bases unmatched: 5. Germline CDR1 reads MDHEN; CDR2 reads SYDVKM. The CDR3 extends over 15 amino acids. The CDR3 loop reads CASSPGDRRTDTQYF. The CDR3 DNA sequence: TGTGCCAGCAGTCCTGGGGACAGGCGCACAGATACGCAGTATTTT.

V usage is TRBV19 and J usage is TRBJ2-3; possibly TRBD1 for D (6 bases). CDR1 is LNHDA and CDR2 is SQIVND in the germline V gene (reference sequence). The V and J ends lost 5 bases and 0 bases respectively, with 12 bases between them. The CDR3 totals 15 residues. CDR3 nucleotide sequence: TGTGCCAGTAGTTGGGGGCTCCGGAGCACAGATACGCAGTATTTT. Its protein product is CASSWGLRSTDTQYF.

This clone showed up just a few times. The rearrangement joins TRBV28 to TRBJ1-5; D perhaps matches TRBD1 (5 bases). The CDR3 totals 15 residues. Germline values: CDR1 MDHEN, CDR2 SYDVKM. The V gene lost 2 bases and the J gene lost 8 bases, with 16 bases spanning the gap. The CDR3 loop is CASSLGGARGEPQHF. The CDR3 DNA reads as TGTGCCAGCAGTTTAGGAGGGGCAAGAGGCGAGCCCCAGCATTTT.

This chain joins TRBV9 and TRBJ2-5; 7 bases are a match to TRBD1. The ends lost 3 bases at V and 4 bases at J; junction bases unmatched: 3. This CDR3 spans 13 amino acids. The V gene's germline CDR1 is SGDLS and CDR2 YYNGEE. CDR3 loop: CASSGQGLETQYF. CDR3 DNA: TGTGCCAGCAGCGGACAGGGCCTAGAGACCCAGTACTTC. The complete variable domain, with remaining parts taken from reference TRBV9 and TRBJ2-5, reads DSGVTQTPKHLITATGQRVTLRCSPRSGDLSVYWYQQSLDQGLQFLIQYYNGEERAKGNILERFSAQQFPDLHSELNLSSLELGDSALYFCASSGQGLETQYFGPGTRLLVL.

In its sample, this clone was seen a few times. V gene TRBV25-1 combines with J gene TRBJ1-2, with a weak D call TRBD1 (5 bases). Trimming took 3 bases from V and 4 from J, leaving 15 bases between them. Germline V CDR1 and CDR2: MGHDK, SYGVNS. The CDR3 covers 15 residues. CDR3 sequence reads: CASSDAGSPVYGYTF. For the CDR3, the DNA is TGTGCCAGCAGTGATGCAGGGAGCCCGGTCTATGGCTACACCTTC.

The rearrangement joins TRBV6-5 to TRBJ2-7; TRBD2 might be the D (6 bases). CDR3 length: 13 residues. Germline V gene lookup returns CDR1 MNHEY and CDR2 SVGAGI. Deletions cut 8 bases from V and 13 bases from J, with 24 bases between. For the CDR3, the DNA is TGTGCCAGCTGCCGGTCTCAGGGACTTAGTGCATACTTC. Protein sequence: CASCRSQGLSAYF.

This clone has just a few counts. The chain's CDR3 is CASSPLGGPEAFF. The CDR3 DNA follows: TGTGCCAGCTCTCCCCTCGGGGGCCCTGAAGCTTTCTTT. V usage is TRBV18 and J usage is TRBJ1-1; D might be TRBD1 (6 bases). Trimming pared 6 bases from V and 6 bases from J, leaving 14 bases between. Looked up from germline, CDR1 is KGHSH and CDR2 is LQKENI. This CDR3 comprises 13 residues.

This clone was detected only once. The genes are TRBV5-4 and TRBJ2-7; the D gene is possibly TRBD2 (6 bases). Germline V gene sequence: CDR1 SGHNT, CDR2 YYREEE (reference sequence). The V and J ends lost 4 bases and 3 bases respectively, with 20 bases between them. This CDR3 has 16 residues. The CDR3 DNA reads TGTGCCAGCAGCCCCTCTAAGACTAGTGGGAACTACGAGCAGTACTTC. As protein: CASSPSKTSGNYEQYF. Looking up the rest from reference TRBV5-4 and TRBJ2-7 gives the full variable domain: ETGVTQSPTHLIKTRGQQVTLRCSSQSGHNTVSWYQQALGQGPQFIFQYYREEENGRGNFPPRFSGLQFPNYSSELNVNALELDDSALYLCASSPSKTSGNYEQYFGPGTRLTVT.

CDR3 nucleotides: TGCGCCAGCAGCCTTCGACAGGCCACCTACGAGCAGTACTTC. Encoded protein: CASSLRQATYEQYF. This chain uses TRBV4-1 with TRBJ2-7, with a weak D call TRBD1 (6 bases). The V gene lost 4 bases and the J gene lost 2 bases, with 12 bases spanning the gap. CDR3 length equals 14 residues. Germline-derived CDR1 and CDR2 are MGHRA and YSYEKL.

The rearrangement joins TRBV5-8 to TRBJ2-7, with D perhaps TRBD2 (5 bases). The CDR3 extends over 12 amino acids. Germline V gene lookup returns CDR1 SGHTS and CDR2 YDEGEE. Trimming took off 3 bases at V and 2 bases at J, with 6 bases between the two ends. The CDR3: CASSYGTYEQYF. The CDR3 DNA follows: TGTGCCAGCAGCTACGGGACCTACGAGCAGTACTTC.

The rearrangement links TRBV28 to TRBJ2-4; D unresolved. V was cut by 7 bases and J by 0 bases, with 13 bases left in between. Germline lookup yields CDR1 MDHEN and CDR2 SYDVKM. This CDR3 comprises 15 residues. The CDR3 reads CASNTNGLAKNIQYF. The CDR3 nucleotides read TGTGCCAGCAATACCAATGGGTTAGCCAAAAACATTCAGTACTTC.

This clone came up once. CDR3 region: CASSPDGFPHEQYF. DNA for the CDR3: TGTGCCAGCAGCCCGGACGGGTTTCCACACGAGCAGTACTTC. The chain recombines TRBV7-6 with TRBJ2-7; D is uncertain. This CDR3 region has 14 residues. Trimming left V 5 bases short and J 5 bases short, with 16 bases between. Germline V lookup: CDR1 SGHVS, CDR2 FNYEAQ.

This clone turned up a few times. This chain joins TRBV11-2 and TRBJ1-3, with D tentatively TRBD1 (5 bases). Germline values: CDR1 SGHAT, CDR2 FQNNGV. The CDR3 totals 14 residues. Trimming cost V 3 bases and J 2 bases, with 8 bases left between them. The CDR3 spells CASSLNRPGNTIYF. CDR3 bases: TGTGCCAGCAGCTTGAACAGGCCTGGAAACACCATATATTTT.

This chain links TRBV12-2 with TRBJ2-7; whether TRBD2, the table's D call, matches the DNA was not checked. TRBV12-2 is designated a pseudogene. The length of the CDR3 is 15 residues. CDR3 in DNA: TGTGCAAGTCGCTTAGGGCTAGCGGGAGGGTACGAGCAGTACTTC. It codes for CASRLGLAGGYEQYF.

This rearrangement joins TRBV5-6 to TRBJ1-1; no reliable D call. Trimming stripped 1 base from V and 0 bases from J, with 19 bases between. CDR3 length: 18 residues. Germline V gives CDR1 SGHDT, CDR2 YYEEEE. The CDR3 reads CASSLSLLQATMNTEAFF. The CDR3 coding sequence is TGTGCCAGCAGCTTGTCTCTCTTGCAGGCAACGATGAACACTGAAGCTTTCTTT.

In its sample, this clone was seen a few times. The chain carries TRBV5-8 and TRBJ2-7; no reliable D call. There are 14 residues in the CDR3. V was cut by 4 bases and J by 2 bases, with 13 bases left in between. The germline CDR1 and CDR2 sequences are SGHTS and YDEGEE. The CDR3 DNA follows: TGTGCCAGCAGCAGCTTCTTTCCGGCCTACGAGCAGTACTTC. Translated, it gives CASSSFFPAYEQYF.

The chain is built from TRBV14 and TRBJ1-1; D possibly corresponds to TRBD1 (6 bases). The CDR3 is 17 amino acids. Deletions cut 0 bases from V and 1 base from J, with 15 bases between. The germline CDR1 and CDR2 sequences are SGHDN and FVKESK. The CDR3 protein is CASSQESWGRENTEAFF. The DNA for the CDR3 is TGTGCCAGCAGCCAAGAGTCGTGGGGGCGCGAGAACACTGAAGCTTTCTTT.

The chain is built from TRBV5-8 and TRBJ1-1; D unclear. The CDR3 contains 11 residues. Deletions cut 1 base from V and 11 bases from J, with 9 bases between. Germline V gene data show CDR1 as SGHTS and CDR2 as YDEGEE. The CDR3 protein is CASSLLTGAFF. The CDR3 DNA follows: TGTGCCAGCAGCTTGCTAACCGGGGCTTTCTTT. The variable domain in full, with the rest retrieved from reference TRBV5-8 and TRBJ1-1, is EAGVTQSPTHLIKTRGQQATLRCSPISGHTSVYWYQQALGLGLQFLLWYDEGEERNRGNFPPRFSGRQFPNYSSELNVNALELEDSALYLCASSLLTGAFFGQGTRLTVV.

V is TRBV6-6 and J is TRBJ2-3, with 9 bases matching TRBD2. This CDR3 region has 16 residues. V lost 7 bases, J lost 0 bases, and 8 bases stayed unmatched. In germline, CDR1 is MNHNY, CDR2 SVGAGI (reference sequence). In DNA, the CDR3 is TGTGCCAGCACGGTAGCGGGAGTGGGTAGCACAGATACGCAGTATTTT. Translated, it gives CASTVAGVGSTDTQYF.

The chain has TRBV5-1 and TRBJ1-2; a possible D gene is TRBD1 (6 bases). This CDR3 comprises 15 residues. With 1 base removed from V and 4 bases from J, the gap between germline ends came to 14 bases. CDR1 and CDR2 from the germline V gene are SGHRS and YFSETQ. The CDR3 DNA sequence: TGCGCCAGCAGCTTGAATTCACAGGGAACCTATGGCTACACCTTC. Amino acid sequence: CASSLNSQGTYGYTF.

V usage is TRBV12-5 and J usage is TRBJ2-6; D possibly matches TRBD1 or TRBD2 (5 bases each). The V gene lost 0 bases and the J gene lost 1 base, with 16 bases spanning the gap. Germline CDR1 reads LGHNT; CDR2 reads FRNRAP. CDR3 length: 19 amino acids. DNA of the CDR3: TGTGCTAGTGGTTTGGTACTAGGGCAGGGTCAATCTGGGGCCAACGTCCTGACTTTC. Translating it yields CASGLVLGQGQSGANVLTF.